This entry concerns a single TCR beta chain. The target antigen is unknown. These data belong to a study of T-cell memory formation after mild COVID-19. Study at large: Clusters of TCRs were largely donor specific. Findings and limits, study-wide: Clones contracting over day 15 to 85 were CD4/CD8 balanced, with later expanders leaning CD4+. Nothing showed for sure that second-wave clones peaking on day 37 were SARS-CoV-2 specific.

With constant-segment primers, 5'RACE yielded cDNA libraries of TCR alpha and TCR beta that carried sample barcodes and UMIs. TCRdb reanalysed the 5' RACE reads using MiXCR and keeps one entry per CDR3 protein. There are 500,000 to 650,000 distinct CDR3 sequences in the sample; less than 25% occur only once, and roughly 8.1% lies in the top ten. The receptor was derived from an adult woman who had mild COVID-19 (a few samples of this study predate the infection). Cell type and time point are not known. The specimen sequenced was PBMCs or a T cell subset sorted from them (not recorded which).

The CDR3 region is CASSFEGTTYEQYF. In DNA form, the CDR3 reads TGCGCCAGCAGCTTCGAGGGGACCACCTACGAGCAGTACTTC. This rearrangement joins TRBV5-1 to TRBJ2-7; either TRBD1 or TRBD2 may supply D (5 bases each). Germline CDR1 and CDR2: SGHRS and YFSETQ. Between the trimmed V and J ends, which lost 2 bases and 2 bases, there was a span of 11 bases. The length of the CDR3 is 14 residues. Drawing the rest from reference TRBV5-1 and TRBJ2-7, the complete variable domain is KAGVTQTPRYLIKTRGQQVTLSCSPISGHRSVSWYQQTPGQGLQFLFEYFSETQRNKGNFPGRFSGRQFSNSRSEMNVSTLELGDSALYLCASSFEGTTYEQYFGPGTRLTVT.